These 31 T cell receptor beta chains share one sample of origin, sequenced in a study of blood T cell repertoires in COVID-19. Profiled with immunoSEQ multiplex PCR; TCRdb holds only in-frame clones, not every one. Counted here are about 83,000 clones, around 90% occurring once; the ten biggest clones make up about a sixth. The specimen was peripheral blood. Receptor source: a woman older than 75 with active or convalescent COVID-19.

J is TRBJ1-5 and V is TRBV15, with 7 nucleotides matching TRBD1. Germline CDR1 LNHNV, CDR2 YYDKDF (reference sequence). V was pared by 4 bases and J by 9 bases, with 9 bases of the junction left unmatched. There are 14 residues in the CDR3. CDR3 sequence (DNA): TGTGCCACCAGCACTCAGGGGGAGGTTGCGCCCCAGCATTTT. This gives the protein CATSTQGEVAPQHF. Variable domain in full (rest from reference TRBV15 and TRBJ1-5): DAMVIQNPRYQVTQFGKPVTLSCSQTLNHNVMYWYQQKSSQAPKLLFHYYDKDFNNEADTPDNFQSRRPNTSFCFLDIRSPGLGDTAMYLCATSTQGEVAPQHFGDGTRLSIL.

The J gene is TRBJ1-5, the V gene TRBV18, with D possibly TRBD1 on 6 matching bases. Germline-derived CDR1 and CDR2 are KGHSH and LQKENI. V gave up 5 bases and J gave up 4 bases, with 9 bases separating them. The CDR3 length is 13 residues. The CDR3 bases are TGTGCCAGCTCATCGGACAGAAATCAGCCCCAGCATTTT. Its protein product is CASSSDRNQPQHF.

The gene calls are TRBV28 and TRBJ2-5; 7 nucleotides line up with TRBD2. Germline V lookup: CDR1 MDHEN, CDR2 SYDVKM. The V and J ends lost 7 bases and 1 base, in that order; junction bases with no gene match: 3. The CDR3 runs 13 residues. CDR3 region: CASTPGGQETQYF. The CDR3 nucleotides read TGTGCCAGCACCCCGGGAGGCCAAGAGACCCAGTACTTC.

This rearrangement joins TRBV18 to TRBJ1-4, with TRBD1 matching over 7 bases. The CDR3 covers 13 residues. The trim removed 6 bases at V and 6 bases at J, leaving 4 bases unmatched. Germline assignment: CDR1 KGHSH and CDR2 LQKENI. CDR3 bases: TGTGCCAGCTCGCGGGACAGCTATGAAAAACTGTTTTTT. This gives the protein CASSRDSYEKLFF.

As DNA, the CDR3 is TGTGCCACCAGTGAAGGGACTAGCGGGGGTAATGAGCAGTTCTTC. It yields the protein CATSEGTSGGNEQFF. The V gene is TRBV24-1, the J gene TRBJ2-1; 14 nucleotides line up with TRBD2. The V and J ends lost 4 bases and 7 bases, in that order; junction bases with no gene match: 2. This CDR3 spans 15 amino acids. CDR1 KGHDR and CDR2 SFDVKD come from the germline V gene.

The chain links TRBV19 to TRBJ2-3; 7 bases agree with TRBD2. The CDR3 sequence is 14 residues long. Trimming took 6 bases from V and 2 from J; bases not matched to a gene: 5. Germline CDR1 is LNHDA and CDR2 is SQIVND (reference sequence). As DNA, the CDR3 is TGTGCCAGTAGAAACAGCGGGGTCACAGATACGCAGTATTTT. Encoded protein: CASRNSGVTDTQYF.

The chain couples TRBV25-1 to TRBJ1-2; unclear D gene. Trimming left V 6 bases short and J 5 bases short, with 7 bases between. This CDR3 has 11 residues. From germline, CDR1 is MGHDK and CDR2 SYGVNS. The CDR3 sequence is CASRSPYGYTF. The CDR3 DNA follows: TGTGCCAGCAGGAGTCCTTATGGCTACACCTTC.

The sample holds one count of this clone. CDR3 nucleotides: TGTGCCAGCAGTAAGTTACGGGGTGTAGGTCAGCCCCAGCATTTT. It is translated as CASSKLRGVGQPQHF. The rearrangement joins TRBV28 to TRBJ1-5; D is unclear. This CDR3 comprises 15 residues. Per germline, CDR1 MDHEN and CDR2 SYDVKM. Trimming took 5 bases from V and 6 from J, leaving 17 bases between them.

This clone came up once. The chain employs TRBV28 and TRBJ1-1; D perhaps matches TRBD1 (6 bases). Looked up from germline, CDR1 is MDHEN and CDR2 is SYDVKM. This CDR3 has 15 amino acids. The germline V and J ends were trimmed by 4 bases and 1 base, with 13 bases remaining between them. CDR3: CASSSPGHWNTEAFF. The DNA of the CDR3 is TGTGCCAGCAGTTCGCCGGGACACTGGAACACTGAAGCTTTCTTT.

The chain joins TRBV10-3 to TRBJ2-7; TRBD1 matches 9 bases. In germline, CDR1 is ENHRY, CDR2 SYGVKD. The CDR3 has 15 amino acids. V gave up 6 bases and J gave up 4 bases; unmatched junction bases: 10. CDR3 region: CAISLLGDRAYEQYF. In nucleotides, the CDR3 is TGTGCCATCAGCCTCCTGGGGGACAGGGCTTACGAGCAGTACTTC.

V is TRBV20-1 and J is TRBJ1-2; 8 bases map to TRBD1. This CDR3 has 13 amino acids. Germline V CDR1 and CDR2: DFQATT, SNEGSKA (reference sequence). V dropped 3 bases and J dropped 6; count of bases not matched to a gene: 6. CDR3 sequence reads: CSASEGRGHGYTF. The CDR3 region has the DNA TGCAGTGCTAGTGAAGGCAGGGGGCATGGCTACACCTTC.

The V call is TRBV19, the J call TRBJ1-2; 9 nucleotides agree with TRBD1. Germline V gene data show CDR1 as LNHDA and CDR2 as SQIVND (reference sequence). The CDR3 covers 16 residues. J gave up 7 bases and V 6 bases, and 15 bases lay outside the gene matches. The CDR3 reads CASSFLTGTGNGGYTF. Written as DNA, the CDR3 is TGTGCCAGTAGCTTCTTAACCGGGACAGGGAATGGTGGCTACACCTTC. Supplemented by reference TRBV19 and TRBJ1-2, the full variable domain reads DGGITQSPKYLFRKEGQNVTLSCEQNLNHDAMYWYRQDPGQGLRLIYYSQIVNDFQKGDIAEGYSVSREKKESFPLTVTSAQKNPTAFYLCASSFLTGTGNGGYTFGSGTRLTVV.

DNA of the CDR3: TGTGCCAGCAGCTCCGACCCGACTAGCTCAACGGGGCATGAGCAGTTCTTC. This translates into CASSSDPTSSTGHEQFF. The chain recombines TRBV7-3 with TRBJ2-1; 7 nucleotides match TRBD2. The CDR3 length is 17 residues. Losses at the gene ends were 4 bases for V and 8 bases for J; bases not matched to a gene: 17. Germline V CDR1 and CDR2: SGHTA, FQGTGA.

The chain combines TRBV24-1 with TRBJ2-1, with 10 nucleotides matching TRBD2. The J segment lost 4 bases and the V segment lost 0 bases, leaving 5 bases of the junction unmatched. CDR3 length equals 17 residues. Germline V gene lookup returns CDR1 KGHDR and CDR2 SFDVKD. The CDR3, as DNA: TGTGCCACCAGTGATTTGGAGCGGGGGGGCGGTTACAATGAGCAGTTCTTC. This codes for CATSDLERGGGYNEQFF.

This clone appeared once. The chain recombines TRBV7-2 with TRBJ2-5; TRBD2 matches at 7 bases. V gave up 0 bases and J gave up 5 bases; unmatched junction bases: 12. The CDR3 length is 17 residues. The V gene's germline CDR1 is SGHTA and CDR2 FQGNSA. The CDR3 is CASSLAYSGPLGETQYF. The CDR3 DNA is TGTGCCAGCAGCTTAGCTTATAGCGGGCCCCTCGGGGAGACCCAGTACTTC.

By sample share, this clone is medium-sized (0.01 to 0.1%). The chain uses TRBV7-2 and TRBJ1-5, with D perhaps matching TRBD1 (5 bases). In germline, CDR1 is SGHTA, CDR2 FQGNSA. This CDR3 has 17 amino acids. V was trimmed by 0 bases and J by 4 bases, leaving 16 bases between them. The CDR3 sequence is CASSLALFLTGNQPQHF. The DNA of the CDR3 is TGTGCCAGCAGCTTAGCGCTCTTTCTAACAGGTAATCAGCCCCAGCATTTT.

The V call is TRBV28, the J call TRBJ1-5; TRBD1 is a possible D gene (5 bases). Trimming took 9 bases from V and 7 from J, leaving 22 bases between them. Per germline, CDR1 MDHEN and CDR2 SYDVKM. This CDR3 has 15 residues. The CDR3 sequence: CASKLTGGDRQPQHF. Here the CDR3 DNA reads TGTGCCAGTAAATTGACTGGGGGGGATAGGCAGCCCCAGCATTTT.

This rearrangement joins TRBV6-5 to TRBJ2-7; perhaps TRBD1 as D (8 bases). Per the germline V gene, CDR1 is MNHEY and CDR2 is SVGAGI. Trimming left V 0 bases short and J 4 bases short, with 16 bases between. The CDR3 covers 16 residues. The CDR3 loop reads CASSYSNRGGHYEQYF. Here the CDR3 DNA reads TGTGCCAGCAGTTACTCCAACAGGGGGGGCCATTACGAGCAGTACTTC.

The chain is built from TRBV7-2 and TRBJ2-7; D remains unclear. The CDR3 extends over 12 amino acids. Germline CDR1 SGHTA, CDR2 FQGNSA. Trimming stripped 5 bases from V and 0 bases from J, with 5 bases between. The CDR3 here is CASSPSSYEQYF. CDR3 nucleotides: TGTGCCAGCAGCCCGAGCTCCTACGAGCAGTACTTC.

This chain joins TRBV2 and TRBJ2-5; TRBD1 matches at 7 bases. The CDR3 has 11 amino acids. The V gene's germline CDR1 is SNHLY and CDR2 FYNNEI. V lost 6 bases and J lost 7; bases outside the gene matches: 2. In DNA form, the CDR3 reads TGTGCCAGCAGAGCAGGGGGGACCCAGTACTTC. It yields the protein CASRAGGTQYF.

This rearrangement joins TRBV6-5 to TRBJ2-1; TRBD2 might be the D (7 bases). CDR1 and CDR2 from the germline V gene are MNHEY and SVGAGI. The CDR3 is made up of 15 amino acids. Between the trimmed V and J ends, which lost 6 bases and 0 bases, there was a span of 12 bases. CDR3 amino acids: CASSGGTLSYNEQFF. The CDR3 nucleotides are TGTGCCAGCAGCGGGGGGACACTCTCCTACAATGAGCAGTTCTTC.

This clone was seen just once. The chain uses TRBV27 and TRBJ2-1, with D possibly being TRBD1 (6 bases). Germline V CDR1 and CDR2: MNHEY, SMNVEV (reference sequence). The V gene lost 10 bases and the J gene lost 2 bases, with 12 bases spanning the gap. CDR3 length: 13 amino acids. The DNA of the CDR3 is TGTGCCACCCTGGACAGTACCTACAATGAGCAGTTCTTC. Translated: CATLDSTYNEQFF.

The V and J genes are TRBV9 and TRBJ1-1; no clear D gene. With 4 bases removed from V and 1 base from J, the gap between germline ends came to 14 bases. This CDR3 is 15 amino acids long. Germline CDR1 reads SGDLS; CDR2 reads YYNGEE. Written as DNA, the CDR3 is TGTGCCAGCAGCCTCACAACAGCCGGGAACACTGAAGCTTTCTTT. Its translation is CASSLTTAGNTEAFF.

In this sample, this clone turned up once. This sequence joins TRBV4-1 and TRBJ2-7; 9 nucleotides agree with TRBD1. The J segment lost 2 bases and the V segment lost 3 bases, leaving 8 bases of the junction unmatched. Germline assignment: CDR1 MGHRA and CDR2 YSYEKL. CDR3 length: 16 amino acids. This chain's CDR3 is CASSQILGTGTYEQYF. For the CDR3, the DNA is TGCGCCAGCAGCCAGATCCTCGGGACAGGGACCTACGAGCAGTACTTC.

The chain couples TRBV11-1 to TRBJ2-4; D is uncertain. V dropped 6 bases and J dropped 2 bases, with 17 bases sitting between them. Germline values: CDR1 SGHAT, CDR2 FQDESV (reference sequence). This CDR3 spans 16 amino acids. The CDR3 sequence: CASSLLRDFSKNIQYF. As DNA, the CDR3 is TGTGCCAGCAGTCTCCTACGCGACTTTTCCAAAAACATTCAGTACTTC. Based on the CDR3 plus reference TRBV11-1 and TRBJ2-4, the full variable domain is EAEVAQSPRYKITEKSQAVAFWCDPISGHATLYWYRQILGQGPELLVQFQDESVVDDSQLPKDRFSAERLKGVDSTLKIQPAELGDSAMYLCASSLLRDFSKNIQYFGAGTRLSVL.

The CDR3 DNA sequence: TGTGCCAGCAGCTTAGAGGGACAGGGGGCGTCCGAGCAGTACTTC. Its translation: CASSLEGQGASEQYF. The rearrangement links TRBV7-2 to TRBJ2-7; 12 positions match TRBD1. The CDR3 covers 15 residues. Germline assignment: CDR1 SGHTA and CDR2 FQGNSA. V dropped 1 base and J dropped 6; count of bases not matched to a gene: 4.

The chain recombines TRBV5-1 with TRBJ1-6; 7 bases align to TRBD1. The CDR3 runs 15 residues. In germline, CDR1 is SGHRS, CDR2 YFSETQ. V shed 4 bases and J 7 bases; nucleotides not matched to a gene: 8. CDR3 in DNA: TGCGCCAGCAGCCCTAGGACAGGAGAGAATTCACCCCTCCACTTT. Its protein product is CASSPRTGENSPLHF.

The chain has TRBV4-3 and TRBJ2-2; 9 nucleotides line up with TRBD2. Germline CDR1 and CDR2: LGHNA and YSLEER. The length of the CDR3 is 15 residues. The junction had 0 bases not matched to a gene; V was cut back by 1 base and J by 3 bases. CDR3 bases: TGCGCCAGCAGCCAAGGGACTAGCGACACCGGGGAGCTGTTTTTT. Protein: CASSQGTSDTGELFF.

The chain employs TRBV19 and TRBJ2-3; D perhaps matches TRBD2 (6 bases). In germline, CDR1 is LNHDA, CDR2 SQIVND (reference sequence). The CDR3 runs to 15 residues. With 5 bases removed from V and 0 bases from J, the gap between germline ends came to 12 bases. CDR3 residues: CASSGTGSSTDTQYF. The CDR3 DNA sequence: TGTGCCAGTAGTGGGACTGGATCTAGCACAGATACGCAGTATTTT.

This chain links TRBV7-9 with TRBJ1-1; TRBD1 might be the D (6 bases). The CDR3 is 15 residues long. The ends were cut back, 0 bases at V and 1 base at J, with 9 bases in the middle. CDR1 is SEHNR, CDR2 FQNEAQ, per germline (reference sequence). Written as DNA, the CDR3 is TGTGCCAGCAGCTTAGCGCGGGGGGCGAACACTGAAGCTTTCTTT. Encoded protein: CASSLARGANTEAFF.

The chain joins TRBV20-1 to TRBJ2-7; no clear D gene. Looked up from germline, CDR1 is DFQATT and CDR2 is SNEGSKA (reference sequence). V was trimmed by 3 bases and J by 0 bases, leaving 3 bases between them. This CDR3 has 11 residues. In nucleotides, the CDR3 is TGCAGTGCTAGGAGCTCCTACGAGCAGTACTTC. Protein: CSARSSYEQYF.